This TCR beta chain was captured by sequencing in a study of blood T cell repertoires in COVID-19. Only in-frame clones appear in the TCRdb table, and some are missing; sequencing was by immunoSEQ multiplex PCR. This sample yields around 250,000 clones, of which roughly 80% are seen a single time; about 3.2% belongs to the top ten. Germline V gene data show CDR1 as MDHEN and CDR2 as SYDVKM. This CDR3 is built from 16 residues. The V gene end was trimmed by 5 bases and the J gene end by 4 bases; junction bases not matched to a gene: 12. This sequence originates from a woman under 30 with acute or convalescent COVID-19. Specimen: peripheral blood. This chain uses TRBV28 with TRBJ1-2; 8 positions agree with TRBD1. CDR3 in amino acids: CASSPLDREATYGYTF. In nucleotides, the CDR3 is TGTGCCAGCAGTCCCCTGGACAGGGAGGCGACCTATGGCTACACCTTC.